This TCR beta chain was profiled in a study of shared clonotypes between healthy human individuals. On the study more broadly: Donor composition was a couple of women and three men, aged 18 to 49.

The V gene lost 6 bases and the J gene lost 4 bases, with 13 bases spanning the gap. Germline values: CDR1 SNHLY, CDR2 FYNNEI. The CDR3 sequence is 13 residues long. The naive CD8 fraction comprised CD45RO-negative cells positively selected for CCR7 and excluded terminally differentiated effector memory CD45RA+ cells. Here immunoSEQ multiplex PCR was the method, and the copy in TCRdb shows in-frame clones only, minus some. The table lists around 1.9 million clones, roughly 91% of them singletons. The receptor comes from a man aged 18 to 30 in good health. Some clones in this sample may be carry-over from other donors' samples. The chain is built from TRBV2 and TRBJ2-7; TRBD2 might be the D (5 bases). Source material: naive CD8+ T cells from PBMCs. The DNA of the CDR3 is TGTGCCAGCAGACCCCCCGGGGAATACGAGCAGTACTTC. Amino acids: CASRPPGEYEQYF.